This section outlines one TCR beta chain sequence together with its context. Measured with immunoSEQ multiplex PCR; TCRdb has only the in-frame clones, and not every one. The sample lists hundreds of thousands of clones, around 89% occurring once. The source of the sample is a study of shared T cell receptors in the human thymus. Germline values: CDR1 MGHRA, CDR2 YSYEKL. CDR3 length: 15 residues. Trimming cost V 0 bases and J 5 bases; bases outside gene matches: 6. This sample also appeared in a second study, on human thymus T cells.

V usage is TRBV4-1 and J usage is TRBJ2-7; 8 bases align to TRBD1. Sequencing input: thymocytes. The receptor was isolated from a boy under three years old with a congenital heart defect. This CDR3 reads CASSQDRQGKNEQYF. The CDR3 DNA sequence: TGCGCCAGCAGCCAAGATAGACAGGGGAAAAACGAGCAGTACTTC.